The T cell receptor beta chain under discussion was sequenced for a study of Graves' ophthalmopathy and Graves' hyperthyroidism. Turning to the study itself: Before any treatment, peripheral blood was taken at the initial diagnosis. The study's findings and limits: From stable hyperthyroidism, ophthalmopathy was separated by a 13-signature model with 85% to 90% sensitivity and about 81% specificity.

With regard to this clonotype: The target antigen is unknown.

From RNA, the CDR3 regions of TCR beta chains were amplified and sequenced. Second-round multiplex PCR came after a first-round RT-PCR that employed HTBI primers. Using its own MiXCR run on the multiplex PCR reads, TCRdb lists one record per CDR3 protein. The sample lists about 230,000 distinct CDR3 sequences, less than 55% occurring once. Additional autoimmune diseases, uncontrolled infections, pregnancy or lactation disqualified patients. This receptor was taken from an adult man with Graves' ophthalmopathy. The material sequenced was peripheral blood.

The CDR3 nucleotides read TGTGCCAGCAGCCAACTGGCGCTGACCGGGGAGCTGTTTTTT. This sequence encodes CASSQLALTGELFF. This chain connects TRBV11-2 to TRBJ2-2; D unclear. The CDR3 totals 14 residues. Trimming took 5 bases from V and 5 from J, leaving 12 bases between them. CDR1 and CDR2 from the germline V gene are SGHAT and FQNNGV.